This T cell receptor beta chain was identified during a study of T cells in Graves' hyperthyroidism and ophthalmopathy. V shed 0 bases and J shed 3 bases, with 11 bases lying between them. The germline V gene has CDR1 GTSNPN and CDR2 SVGIG (reference sequence). The CDR3 loop spans 14 amino acids. Amplification of TCR beta CDR3 regions was performed using RNA transcripts as template. The HTBI primer set served for first-round RT-PCR of the TCR CDR3. TCRdb reprocessed the multiplex PCR reads via MiXCR and lists one record per CDR3 protein. Of 480,000 or so distinct CDR3 sequences in the sample, approximately 15% are singletons; the top ten hold under 20%. At least ten counts were recorded for this clonotype. If no ophthalmopathy progression occurred within 18 months, Graves' hyperthyroidism was stable. Not enrolled were patients with uncontrolled infection, other autoimmune disease, pregnancy or lactation.

The origin of this receptor is a woman between 18 and 30 years old with Graves' hyperthyroidism. This chain uses TRBV30 with TRBJ1-1, with no clear D. The sequenced material came from blood. The CDR3 region is CAWSVRAGYTEAFF. DNA for the CDR3: TGTGCCTGGAGTGTACGGGCCGGGTACACTGAAGCTTTCTTT. The whole variable domain, filled in from reference TRBV30 and TRBJ1-1, reads SQTIHQWPATLVQPVGSPLSLECTVEGTSNPNLYWYRQAAGRGLQLLFYSVGIGQISSEVPQNLSASRPQDRQFILSSKKLLLSDSGFYLCAWSVRAGYTEAFFGQGTRLTVV.